The next 23 T cell receptor beta chains were all read from a single sample in a study of early T cells in non-severe SARS-CoV-2 infection. TCRdb reanalysed the 5' RACE reads using MiXCR and keeps one entry per CDR3 protein. The sample records roughly 50,000 distinct CDR3 sequences, about 8% being singletons. The specimen was whole blood, collected at baseline. The receptors shown here come from an adult who was a healthcare worker with PCR-confirmed SARS-CoV-2 infection or an uninfected control (not recorded which).

The chain combines TRBV2 with TRBJ2-7; 7 nucleotides agree with TRBD1. Germline V gene lookup returns CDR1 SNHLY and CDR2 FYNNEI. The CDR3 spans 12 residues. J gave up 5 bases and V 6 bases, and 4 bases lay outside the gene matches. DNA of the CDR3: TGTGCCAGCAGAAGACAGGGCAACGAGCAGTACTTC. Amino acid sequence: CASRRQGNEQYF.

The CDR3 here is CASSFLTRPYEQYF. In nucleotides, the CDR3 is TGTGCCAGCAGCTTTCTGACACGTCCGTACGAGCAGTACTTC. The chain is built from TRBV11-1 and TRBJ2-7; no clear D gene. Germline-derived CDR1 and CDR2 are SGHAT and FQDESV (reference sequence). The CDR3 spans 14 residues. The V end lost 3 bases, the J end lost 4 bases, and 13 bases lay between the germline ends.

The chain has TRBV11-3 and TRBJ2-2; 10 bases map to TRBD2. Germline values: CDR1 SGHNT, CDR2 YENEEA. J was trimmed by 7 bases and V by 4 bases; bases with no gene match: 9. The CDR3 sequence is 16 residues long. In nucleotides, the CDR3 is TGTGCCAGCAGCTCAATTCTAGCGGGAGAGCACGGGGAGCTGTTTTTT. As protein: CASSSILAGEHGELFF.

The table lists this clonotype with a few counts. The V gene is TRBV29-1, the J gene TRBJ1-2; TRBD1 is a possible D gene (6 bases). The V gene lost 5 bases and the J gene lost 3 bases, with 7 bases spanning the gap. This CDR3 region has 11 residues. Germline V gives CDR1 SQVTM, CDR2 ANQGSEA. CDR3 region: CSVRTDYGYTF. In DNA form, the CDR3 reads TGCAGCGTTCGGACAGACTATGGCTACACCTTC.

This clonotype was detected many times. The chain employs TRBV4-1 and TRBJ2-1, with D maybe TRBD2 (5 bases). Germline V gene sequence: CDR1 MGHRA, CDR2 YSYEKL. With 1 base removed from V and 2 bases from J, the gap between germline ends came to 9 bases. The CDR3 totals 15 residues. The CDR3 sequence: CASSQGREAYNEQFF. The DNA for the CDR3 is TGCGCCAGCAGCCAAGGTCGGGAAGCCTACAATGAGCAGTTCTTC.

V is TRBV5-6 and J is TRBJ2-3; 7 bases fit TRBD2. Germline assignment: CDR1 SGHDT and CDR2 YYEEEE. Trimming at V came to 6 bases and at J to 2 bases, leaving 9 bases not matched to a gene. The CDR3 runs 15 residues. CDR3: CASKEGGLFTDTQYF. CDR3 DNA sequence: TGTGCCAGCAAAGAGGGAGGGCTCTTCACAGATACGCAGTATTTT.

This clonotype appeared a few times. The chain joins TRBV4-1 to TRBJ1-2, with D unclear. Looked up from germline, CDR1 is MGHRA and CDR2 is YSYEKL. V lost 1 base and J lost 4, with 16 bases in between. The CDR3 consists of 16 residues. Written as DNA, the CDR3 is TGCGCCAGCAGCCAAGTTGGACGGGGAAGGAGCTATGGCTACACCTTC. The encoded protein is CASSQVGRGRSYGYTF.

The sample holds many counts of this clonotype. This chain joins TRBV5-1 and TRBJ1-5, with no clear D. The germline gives CDR1 SGHRS, CDR2 YFSETQ. The CDR3 totals 13 residues. Trimming removed 4 bases at V and 5 bases at J, with 10 bases between. CDR3 nucleotides: TGCGCCAGCAGCCGGGAAGTTGATCAGCCCCAGCATTTT. Its translation: CASSREVDQPQHF.

The rearrangement joins TRBV25-1 to TRBJ2-3, with TRBD1 identical over 10 bases. The CDR3 is 17 amino acids. Germline CDR1 is MGHDK and CDR2 is SYGVNS. J gave up 6 bases and V 2 bases, and 11 bases lay outside the gene matches. CDR3 sequence (DNA): TGTGCCAGCAGTGAAGTAAAGACAGGGGGCAGCGCTGATACGCAGTATTTT. As protein: CASSEVKTGGSADTQYF.

Concerning this clonotype: The junction departs from germline at one end; a sequencing error may be responsible. CDR3 bases: TGTGCCAGCACCCAGGGCCCAGGAGGGACTTCATCCCTCCACTTT. Translating it yields CASTQGPGGTSSLHF. The V call is TRBV2, the J call TRBJ1-6, with a possible D match to TRBD1 (5 bases). CDR1 is SNHLY, CDR2 FYNNEI, per germline. The CDR3 consists of 15 residues.

The sample holds many counts of this clonotype. The chain couples TRBV12-3 or TRBV12-4 to TRBJ1-3; TRBD1 might be the D (5 bases). The CDR3 runs 16 residues. The V end lost 6 bases, the J end lost 5 bases, and 20 bases lay between the germline ends. The CDR3 nucleotides are TGTGCCAGCAGCCCCAGGGACCCACAAAGAAGAAACACCATATATTTT. Residues: CASSPRDPQRRNTIYF.

This clonotype came up a few times. The chain is built from TRBV28 and TRBJ2-7; D uncertain. This CDR3 has 13 residues. CDR1 is MDHEN, CDR2 SYDVKM, per germline. V was pared by 3 bases and J by 0 bases, with 6 bases between. The CDR3 protein is CASSLGFSYEQYF. CDR3 DNA: TGTGCCAGCAGTTTGGGGTTCTCCTACGAGCAGTACTTC.

This clonotype showed up just a few times. The chain has TRBV20-1 and TRBJ2-1, with 15 nucleotides matching TRBD2. Germline V gene data show CDR1 as DFQATT and CDR2 as SNEGSKA (reference sequence). The CDR3 loop spans 14 amino acids. Losses at the gene ends were 5 bases for V and 10 bases for J; bases not matched to a gene: 6. CDR3 protein: CSAGLAGGPQEQFF. The CDR3 region has the DNA TGCAGTGCTGGACTAGCGGGAGGGCCTCAAGAGCAGTTCTTC.

This clonotype was seen repeatedly, ten times or more. The chain uses TRBV3-1 and TRBJ2-1; no firm D call. Trimming took 1 base from V and 5 from J, leaving 12 bases between them. Germline CDR1 LGHDT, CDR2 YNNKEL (reference sequence). This CDR3 region has 15 residues. CDR3 bases: TGTGCCAGCAGCCAAGGGTTCTCAGAACACAATGAGCAGTTCTTC. It yields the protein CASSQGFSEHNEQFF.

This clonotype was counted many times. The chain has TRBV28 and TRBJ1-5; D gene unclear. From germline, CDR1 is MDHEN and CDR2 SYDVKM. V lost 4 bases and J 2 bases, leaving 9 bases between the germline ends. CDR3 length: 14 amino acids. The CDR3: CASSSHSGNQPQHF. As DNA, the CDR3 is TGTGCCAGCAGTTCGCACTCGGGCAATCAGCCCCAGCATTTT. Combining the CDR3 with reference TRBV28 and TRBJ1-5 gives the whole variable domain DVKVTQSSRYLVKRTGEKVFLECVQDMDHENMFWYRQDPGLGLRLIYFSYDVKMKEKGDIPEGYSVSREKKERFSLILESASTNQTSMYLCASSSHSGNQPQHFGDGTRLSIL.

This clonotype was seen repeatedly, ten times or more. The chain carries TRBV29-1 and TRBJ2-1; 9 bases align to TRBD2. V was pared by 5 bases and J by 9 bases, with 11 bases of the junction left unmatched. The CDR3 has 14 amino acids. Germline CDR1 and CDR2: SQVTM and ANQGSEA. In nucleotides, the CDR3 is TGCAGCGTTCCAGCGGGAGGCCCCTCACGTGAGCAGTTCTTC. Translating it yields CSVPAGGPSREQFF.

This clonotype was recorded many times. This chain joins TRBV18 and TRBJ2-1, with 7 bases lining up with TRBD2. V was clipped by 4 bases and J by 1 base; unmatched bases: 7. This CDR3 has 16 residues. Germline values: CDR1 KGHSH, CDR2 LQKENI. The CDR3 DNA follows: TGTGCCAGCTCACGTCGTGCGGGAGAGTCCTACAATGAGCAGTTCTTC. Protein: CASSRRAGESYNEQFF.

This clonotype has a count of ten or more. The V and J genes are TRBV19 and TRBJ2-1, with TRBD2 matching over 9 bases. V trimming: 5 bases; J trimming: 2 bases; junction bases outside the gene matches: 10. CDR3 length: 17 amino acids. The germline gives CDR1 LNHDA, CDR2 SQIVND (reference sequence). CDR3 sequence: CASSLSGRGVAYNEQFF. The CDR3 region has the DNA TGTGCCAGTAGTCTTAGCGGGAGAGGGGTTGCCTACAATGAGCAGTTCTTC. The full variable domain, with the rest looked up from reference TRBV19 and TRBJ2-1, is DGGITQSPKYLFRKEGQNVTLSCEQNLNHDAMYWYRQDPGQGLRLIYYSQIVNDFQKGDIAEGYSVSREKKESFPLTVTSAQKNPTAFYLCASSLSGRGVAYNEQFFGPGTRLTVL.

This clonotype showed up just a few times. In nucleotides, the CDR3 is TGTGCCATCAGTGAGCCTAGCGGGAGGGCGGAGCAGTTCTTC. Translation: CAISEPSGRAEQFF. The rearrangement links TRBV10-3 to TRBJ2-1; 12 nucleotides line up with TRBD2. The junction had 3 bases not matched to a gene; V was cut back by 2 bases and J by 10 bases. Germline V gene data show CDR1 as ENHRY and CDR2 as SYGVKD. This CDR3 comprises 14 residues.

This clonotype was counted ten times or more. The V call is TRBV20-1, the J call TRBJ2-7, with TRBD2 as a possible D gene (6 bases). There are 17 residues in the CDR3. V gave up 1 base and J gave up 9 bases, with 28 bases separating them. Germline loops: CDR1 DFQATT, CDR2 SNEGSKA (reference sequence). The chain's CDR3 is CSARVDYQKRRGIGQYF. For the CDR3, the DNA is TGCAGTGCTAGAGTGGACTACCAAAAGCGGAGAGGGATAGGGCAGTACTTC.

The chain joins TRBV6-2 or TRBV6-3 to TRBJ2-5; D is possibly TRBD2 (6 bases). V lost 0 bases and J lost 7, with 9 bases in between. The length of the CDR3 is 13 residues. CDR1 is MNHEY, CDR2 SVGEGT, per germline. CDR3 sequence: CASSYSAGRTQYF. The CDR3 nucleotides read TGTGCCAGCAGTTACTCGGCGGGGCGGACCCAGTACTTC.

This clonotype has a count of ten or more. V usage is TRBV12-3 or TRBV12-4 and J usage is TRBJ2-7, with TRBD2 matching over 12 bases. CDR3 length equals 16 residues. V dropped 3 bases and J dropped 0; count of bases not matched to a gene: 3. The CDR3 protein is CASSFQTSGSSYEQYF. The CDR3 nucleotides read TGTGCCAGCAGTTTCCAGACTAGCGGGAGCTCCTACGAGCAGTACTTC.

The chain employs TRBV29-1 and TRBJ2-7, with 10 bases lining up with TRBD2. The CDR3 covers 13 residues. Germline CDR1 reads SQVTM; CDR2 reads ANQGSEA. V lost 5 bases to trimming and J lost 2 bases; unmatched junction nucleotides: 3. As DNA, the CDR3 is TGCAGCGTTCGGACTAGCGGCCCCTACGAGCAGTACTTC. Residues: CSVRTSGPYEQYF.